The clone carrying this T cell receptor beta chain was counted ten times or more. The target antigen is unknown. The read stops 3 residues short of the end of the CDR3; the missing end is completed from the germline J gene. CVID and control samples used equivalent genomic DNA input. The table came from immunoSEQ multiplex PCR; TCRdb's copy has only in-frame clones and leaves some out. Listed for the sample are approximately 46,000 clones, none seen a single time. The source of the sample is a study of T cell clonality in common variable immunodeficiency. Study results and limitations: Patient heterogeneity in the CVID cohort limited correlations between repertoire features and clinical complications. CVID subjects shared fewer TCRbeta clones than healthy controls did.

V dropped 1 base and J dropped 5 bases, with 15 bases sitting between them. Germline V lookup: CDR1 GTSNPN, CDR2 SVGIG (reference sequence). The CDR3 is 15 residues long. Sequencing input: peripheral blood mononuclear cells. The chain is built from TRBV30 and TRBJ1-5; weak D call: TRBD1 (5 bases). The source is a person aged 18 to 70 in good health. The CDR3 sequence is CAWSGPRVGDQPQHF. CDR3 bases read: TGTGCCTGGAGTGGCCCCAGGGTAGGCGATCAGCCC.